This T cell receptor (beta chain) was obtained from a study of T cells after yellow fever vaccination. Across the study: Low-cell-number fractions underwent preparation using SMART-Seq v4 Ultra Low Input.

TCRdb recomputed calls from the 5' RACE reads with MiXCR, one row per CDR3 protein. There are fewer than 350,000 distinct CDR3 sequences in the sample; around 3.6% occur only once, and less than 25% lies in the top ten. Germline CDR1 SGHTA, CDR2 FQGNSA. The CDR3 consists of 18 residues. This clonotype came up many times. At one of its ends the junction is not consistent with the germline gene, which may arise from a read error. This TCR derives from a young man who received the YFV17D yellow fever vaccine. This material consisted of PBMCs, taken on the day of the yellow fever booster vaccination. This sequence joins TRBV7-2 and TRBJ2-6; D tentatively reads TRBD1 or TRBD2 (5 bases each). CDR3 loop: CDSSRRTSGAPGANVLTF. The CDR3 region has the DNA TGTGACAGCAGCCGACGAACCTCCGGGGCCCCTGGGGCCAACGTCCTGACTTTC.